This TCR beta chain is from a study of blood T cell repertoires in COVID-19. Overall study: The analysed material was cDNA or gDNA that came from T cells, B-cell-depleted T cells, or PBMCs.

Authors' processing steps: Amplification of reference gene primers was used by the study to estimate nucleated cell counts. TCRdb's table, derived via immunoSEQ multiplex PCR, lists solely in-frame clones and lacks some. Clone size and the V and J calls come from that table; the DNA yielded D and trimming. The sample shows about 130,000 clones, 75% to 90% of them seen only once. V shed 6 bases and J shed 5 bases, with 15 bases lying between them. CDR3 length: 14 residues. Germline values: CDR1 MNHEY, CDR2 SMNVEV (reference sequence). Source material: peripheral blood. This clonotype was sampled from a woman in her forties or fifties who had recovered from COVID-19. The chain employs TRBV27 and TRBJ2-3, with D possibly matching TRBD1 (5 bases). For the CDR3, the DNA is TGTGCCAGCAGCTACTCTAGGGGCGGAGATACGCAGTATTTT. Translation: CASSYSRGGDTQYF.